The entry that follows covers one T cell receptor (beta chain) sequence. The target antigen is unknown. It may be a read error: a sequence one base away is much more abundant. The data originate from a study of T cell repertoires in cytomegalovirus infection. Study conclusions and caveats: HLA-C-restricted CMV-specific TCR beta clonotypes prevailed in the ex vivo response.

Via MiXCR, TCRdb re-called the reads, giving one row per CDR3 protein. Found here are fewer than 900,000 distinct CDR3 sequences, just under 30% of them singletons; the top ten hold 13%. The sequence derives from a human donor in good health (CMV status not recorded). Some clones in this sample may be carry-over from other donors' samples. Sequences were derived from cultured CD8+ T cells from PBMCs, sampled from culture after CMV antigen stimulation.

CDR3 nucleotides: TGCGCCAGCAGCCAGGGGACGGACACTCAAGCTTTCTTT. This codes for CASSQGTDTQAFF. V is TRBV4-1 and J is TRBJ1-1; D possibly corresponds to TRBD1 (5 bases). CDR3 length equals 13 residues. Per the germline V gene, CDR1 is MGHRA and CDR2 is YSYEKL.